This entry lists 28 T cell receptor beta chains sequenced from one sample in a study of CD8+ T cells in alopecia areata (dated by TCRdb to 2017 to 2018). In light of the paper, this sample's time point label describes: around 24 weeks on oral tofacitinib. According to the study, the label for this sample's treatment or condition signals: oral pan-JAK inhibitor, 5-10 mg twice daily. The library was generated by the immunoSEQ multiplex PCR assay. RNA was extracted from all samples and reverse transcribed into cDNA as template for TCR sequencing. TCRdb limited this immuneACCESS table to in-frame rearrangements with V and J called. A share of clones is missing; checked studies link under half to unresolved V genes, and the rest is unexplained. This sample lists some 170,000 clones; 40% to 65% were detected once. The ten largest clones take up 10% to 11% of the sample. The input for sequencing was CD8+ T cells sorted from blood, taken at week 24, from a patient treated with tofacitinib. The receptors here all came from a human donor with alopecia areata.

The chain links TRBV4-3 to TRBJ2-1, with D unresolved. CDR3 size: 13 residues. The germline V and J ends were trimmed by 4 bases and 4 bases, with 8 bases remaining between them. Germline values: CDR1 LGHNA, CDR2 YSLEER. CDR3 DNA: TGCGCCAGCAGCCTTTTCGTTTACAATGAGCAGTTCTTC. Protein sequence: CASSLFVYNEQFF.

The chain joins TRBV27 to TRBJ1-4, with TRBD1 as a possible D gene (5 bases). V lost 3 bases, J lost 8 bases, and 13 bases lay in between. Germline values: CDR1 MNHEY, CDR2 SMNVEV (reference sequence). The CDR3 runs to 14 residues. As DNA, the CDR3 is TGTGCCAGCAGTTTTACGCAGGGCGGAGAAAAACTGTTTTTT. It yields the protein CASSFTQGGEKLFF.

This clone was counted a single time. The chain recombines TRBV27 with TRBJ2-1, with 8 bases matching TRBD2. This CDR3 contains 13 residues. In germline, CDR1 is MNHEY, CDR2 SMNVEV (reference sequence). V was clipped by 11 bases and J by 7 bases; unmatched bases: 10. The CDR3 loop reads CACSGGAVNEQFF. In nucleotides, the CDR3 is TGTGCCTGTTCGGGGGGGGCCGTAAATGAGCAGTTCTTC.

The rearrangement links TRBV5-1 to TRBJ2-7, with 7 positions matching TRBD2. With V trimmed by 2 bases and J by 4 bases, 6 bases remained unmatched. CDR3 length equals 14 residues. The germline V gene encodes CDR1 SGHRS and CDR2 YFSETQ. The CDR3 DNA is TGCGCCAGCAGCTTTTCTAGCGGCTTTTACGAGCAGTACTTC. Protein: CASSFSSGFYEQYF.

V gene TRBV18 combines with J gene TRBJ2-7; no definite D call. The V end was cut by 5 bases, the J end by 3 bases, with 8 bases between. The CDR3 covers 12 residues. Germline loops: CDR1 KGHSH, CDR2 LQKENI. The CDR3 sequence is CASSAQSYEQYF. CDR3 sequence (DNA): TGTGCCAGCTCAGCCCAAAGCTACGAGCAGTACTTC. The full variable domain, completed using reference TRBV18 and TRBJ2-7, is NAGVMQNPRHLVRRRGQEARLRCSPMKGHSHVYWYRQLPEEGLKFMVYLQKENIIDESGMPKERFSAEFPKEGPSILRIQQVVRGDSAAYFCASSAQSYEQYFGPGTRLTVT.

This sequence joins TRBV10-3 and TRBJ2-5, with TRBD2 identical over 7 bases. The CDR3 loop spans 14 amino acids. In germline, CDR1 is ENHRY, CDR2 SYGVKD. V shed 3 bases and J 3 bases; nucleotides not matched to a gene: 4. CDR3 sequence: CAISDGGGEETQYF. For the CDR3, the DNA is TGTGCCATCAGTGACGGTGGGGGGGAAGAGACCCAGTACTTC.

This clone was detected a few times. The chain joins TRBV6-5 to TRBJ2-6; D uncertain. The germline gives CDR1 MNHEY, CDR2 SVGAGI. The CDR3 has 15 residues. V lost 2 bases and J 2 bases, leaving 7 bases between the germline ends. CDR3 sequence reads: CASSYDGTGANVLTF. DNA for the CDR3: TGTGCCAGCAGTTACGACGGTACTGGGGCCAACGTCCTGACTTTC.

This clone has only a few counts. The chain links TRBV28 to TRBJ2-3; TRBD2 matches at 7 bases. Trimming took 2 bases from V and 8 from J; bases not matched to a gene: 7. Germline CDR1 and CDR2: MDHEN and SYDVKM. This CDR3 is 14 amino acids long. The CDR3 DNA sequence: TGTGCCAGCAGTTTAAGGGACTACGTAGTTACGCAGTATTTT. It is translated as CASSLRDYVVTQYF.

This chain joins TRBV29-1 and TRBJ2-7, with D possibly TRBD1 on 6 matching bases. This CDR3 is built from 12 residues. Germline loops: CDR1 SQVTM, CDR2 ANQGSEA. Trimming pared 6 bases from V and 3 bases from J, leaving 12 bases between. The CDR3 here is CSVVRDNYEQYF. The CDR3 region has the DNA TGCAGCGTAGTACGGGACAACTACGAGCAGTACTTC.

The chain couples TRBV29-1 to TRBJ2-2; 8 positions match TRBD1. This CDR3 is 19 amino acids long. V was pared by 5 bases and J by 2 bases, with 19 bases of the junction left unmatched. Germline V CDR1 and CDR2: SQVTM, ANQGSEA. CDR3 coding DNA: TGCAGCGTTAGTATTCTTGGGACAGGACAAGTACCAAACACCGGGGAGCTGTTTTTT. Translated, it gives CSVSILGTGQVPNTGELFF.

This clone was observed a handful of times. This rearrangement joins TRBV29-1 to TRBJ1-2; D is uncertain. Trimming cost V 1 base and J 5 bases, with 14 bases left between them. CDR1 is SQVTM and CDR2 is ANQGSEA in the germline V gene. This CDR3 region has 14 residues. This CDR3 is CSVEGAANTYGYTF. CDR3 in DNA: TGCAGCGTTGAAGGTGCAGCCAATACTTATGGCTACACCTTC.

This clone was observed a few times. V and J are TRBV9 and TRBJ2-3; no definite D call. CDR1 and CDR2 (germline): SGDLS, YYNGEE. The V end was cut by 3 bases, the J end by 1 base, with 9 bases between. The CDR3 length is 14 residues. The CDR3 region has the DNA TGTGCCAGCAGCGCCTCACAGCGCACAGATACGCAGTATTTT. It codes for CASSASQRTDTQYF.

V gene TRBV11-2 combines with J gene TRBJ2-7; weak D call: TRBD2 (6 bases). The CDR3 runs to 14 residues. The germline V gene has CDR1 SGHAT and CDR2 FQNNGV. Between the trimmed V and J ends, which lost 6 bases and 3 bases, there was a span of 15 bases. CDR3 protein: CASSVGSGDYEQYF. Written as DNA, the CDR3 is TGTGCCAGCAGTGTAGGGTCGGGGGACTACGAGCAGTACTTC.

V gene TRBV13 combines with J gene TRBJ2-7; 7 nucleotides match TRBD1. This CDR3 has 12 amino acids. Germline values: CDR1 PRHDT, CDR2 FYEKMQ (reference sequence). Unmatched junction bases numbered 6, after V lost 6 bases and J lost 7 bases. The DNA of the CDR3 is TGTGCCAGCAGTTCCGGGACAGAAGAGCAGTACTTC. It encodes CASSSGTEEQYF.

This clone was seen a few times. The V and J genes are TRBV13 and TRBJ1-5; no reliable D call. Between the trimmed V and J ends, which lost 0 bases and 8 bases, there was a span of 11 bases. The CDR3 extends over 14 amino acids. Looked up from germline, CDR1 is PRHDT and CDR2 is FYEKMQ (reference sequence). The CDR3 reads CASSLGGLVEPQHF. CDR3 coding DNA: TGTGCCAGCAGCTTAGGGGGCCTAGTGGAGCCCCAGCATTTT. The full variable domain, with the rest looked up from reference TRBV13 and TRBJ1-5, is AAGVIQSPRHLIKEKRETATLKCYPIPRHDTVYWYQQGPGQDPQFLISFYEKMQSDKGSIPDRFSAQQFSDYHSELNMSSLELGDSALYFCASSLGGLVEPQHFGDGTRLSIL.

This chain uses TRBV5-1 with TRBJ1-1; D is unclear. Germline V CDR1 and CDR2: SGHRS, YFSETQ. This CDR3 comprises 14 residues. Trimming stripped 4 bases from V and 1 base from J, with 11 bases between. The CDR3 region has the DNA TGCGCCAGCAGCCGCGGATCGGGGAACACTGAAGCTTTCTTT. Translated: CASSRGSGNTEAFF.

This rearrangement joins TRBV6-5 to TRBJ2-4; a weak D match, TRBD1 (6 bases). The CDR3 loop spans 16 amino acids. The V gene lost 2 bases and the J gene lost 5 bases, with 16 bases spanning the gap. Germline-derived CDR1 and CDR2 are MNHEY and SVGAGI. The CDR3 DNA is TGTGCCAGCAGTTACGGCAACAGGGACGGACAAAACATTCAGTACTTC. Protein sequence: CASSYGNRDGQNIQYF.

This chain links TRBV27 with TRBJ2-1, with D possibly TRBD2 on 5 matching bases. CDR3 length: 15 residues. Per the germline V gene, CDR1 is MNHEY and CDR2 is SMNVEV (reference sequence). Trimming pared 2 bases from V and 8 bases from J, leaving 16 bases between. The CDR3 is CASSLRGLLFDEQFF. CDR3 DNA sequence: TGTGCCAGCAGTTTACGGGGTTTATTGTTCGATGAGCAGTTCTTC.

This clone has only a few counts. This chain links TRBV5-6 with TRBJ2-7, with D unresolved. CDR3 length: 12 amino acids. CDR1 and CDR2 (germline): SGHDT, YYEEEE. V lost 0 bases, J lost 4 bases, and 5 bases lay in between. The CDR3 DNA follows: TGTGCCAGCAGCTTGGCCGATTACGAGCAGTACTTC. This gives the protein CASSLADYEQYF.

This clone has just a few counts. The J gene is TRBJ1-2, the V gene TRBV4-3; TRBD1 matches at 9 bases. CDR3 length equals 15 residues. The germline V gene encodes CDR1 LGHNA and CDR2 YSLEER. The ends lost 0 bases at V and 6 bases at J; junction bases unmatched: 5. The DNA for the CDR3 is TGCGCCAGCAGCCAAGATGGGACAGGGACTAATGGCTACACCTTC. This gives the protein CASSQDGTGTNGYTF.

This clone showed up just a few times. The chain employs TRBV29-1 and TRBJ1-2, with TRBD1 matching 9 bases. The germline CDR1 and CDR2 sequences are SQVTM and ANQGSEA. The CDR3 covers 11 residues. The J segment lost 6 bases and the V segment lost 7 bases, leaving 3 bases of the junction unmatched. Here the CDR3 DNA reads TGCAGCGACCGGACAGGGGATGGCTACACCTTC. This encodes CSDRTGDGYTF.

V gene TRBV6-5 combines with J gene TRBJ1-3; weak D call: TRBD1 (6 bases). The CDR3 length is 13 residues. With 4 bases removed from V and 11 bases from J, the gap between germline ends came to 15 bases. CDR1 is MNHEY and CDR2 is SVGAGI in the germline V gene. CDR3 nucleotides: TGTGCCAGCAGTTCCCTCAGGGGTGAGGCCATATATTTT. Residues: CASSSLRGEAIYF.

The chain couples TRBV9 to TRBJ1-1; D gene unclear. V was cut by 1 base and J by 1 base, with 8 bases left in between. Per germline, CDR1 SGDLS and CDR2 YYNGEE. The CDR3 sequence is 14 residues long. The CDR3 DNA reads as TGTGCCAGCAGCGTATCTATTCAGAACACTGAAGCTTTCTTT. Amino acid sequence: CASSVSIQNTEAFF. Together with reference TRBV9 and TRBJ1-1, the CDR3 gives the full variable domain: DSGVTQTPKHLITATGQRVTLRCSPRSGDLSVYWYQQSLDQGLQFLIQYYNGEERAKGNILERFSAQQFPDLHSELNLSSLELGDSALYFCASSVSIQNTEAFFGQGTRLTVV.

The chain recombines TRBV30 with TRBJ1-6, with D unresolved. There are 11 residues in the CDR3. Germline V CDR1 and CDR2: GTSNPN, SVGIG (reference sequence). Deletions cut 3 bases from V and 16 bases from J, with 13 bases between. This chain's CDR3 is CAWRIGGILHF. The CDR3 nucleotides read TGTGCCTGGAGAATAGGAGGGATTCTCCACTTT.

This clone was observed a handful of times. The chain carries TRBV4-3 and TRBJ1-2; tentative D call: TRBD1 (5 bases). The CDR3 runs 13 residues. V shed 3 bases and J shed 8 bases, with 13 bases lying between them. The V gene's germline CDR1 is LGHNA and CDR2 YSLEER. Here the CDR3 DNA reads TGCGCCAGCAGCCAGGATCAGGGTTACGGCTACACCTTC. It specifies CASSQDQGYGYTF.

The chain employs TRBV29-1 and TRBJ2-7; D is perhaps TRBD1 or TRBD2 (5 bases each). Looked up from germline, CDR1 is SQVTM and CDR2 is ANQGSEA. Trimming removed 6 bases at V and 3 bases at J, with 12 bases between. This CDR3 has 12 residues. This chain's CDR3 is CSVEGRDYEQYF. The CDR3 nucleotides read TGCAGCGTCGAGGGACGGGACTACGAGCAGTACTTC.

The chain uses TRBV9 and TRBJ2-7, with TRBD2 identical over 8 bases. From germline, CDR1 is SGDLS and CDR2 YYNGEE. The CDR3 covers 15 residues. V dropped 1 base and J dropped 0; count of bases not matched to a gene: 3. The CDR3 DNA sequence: TGTGCCAGCAGCGTATCCGGGACTAGCTCCTACGAGCAGTACTTC. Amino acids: CASSVSGTSSYEQYF.

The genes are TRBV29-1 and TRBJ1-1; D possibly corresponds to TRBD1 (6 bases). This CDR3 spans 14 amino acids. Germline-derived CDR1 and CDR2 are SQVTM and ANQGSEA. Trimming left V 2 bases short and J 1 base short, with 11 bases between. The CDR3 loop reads CSVEIGRGNTEAFF. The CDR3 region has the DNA TGCAGCGTTGAAATCGGCAGGGGGAACACTGAAGCTTTCTTT. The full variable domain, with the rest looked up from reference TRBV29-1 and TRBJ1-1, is SAVISQKPSRDICQRGTSLTIQCQVDSQVTMMFWYRQQPGQSLTLIATANQGSEATYESGFVIDKFPISRPNLTFSTLTVSNMSPEDSSIYLCSVEIGRGNTEAFFGQGTRLTVV.